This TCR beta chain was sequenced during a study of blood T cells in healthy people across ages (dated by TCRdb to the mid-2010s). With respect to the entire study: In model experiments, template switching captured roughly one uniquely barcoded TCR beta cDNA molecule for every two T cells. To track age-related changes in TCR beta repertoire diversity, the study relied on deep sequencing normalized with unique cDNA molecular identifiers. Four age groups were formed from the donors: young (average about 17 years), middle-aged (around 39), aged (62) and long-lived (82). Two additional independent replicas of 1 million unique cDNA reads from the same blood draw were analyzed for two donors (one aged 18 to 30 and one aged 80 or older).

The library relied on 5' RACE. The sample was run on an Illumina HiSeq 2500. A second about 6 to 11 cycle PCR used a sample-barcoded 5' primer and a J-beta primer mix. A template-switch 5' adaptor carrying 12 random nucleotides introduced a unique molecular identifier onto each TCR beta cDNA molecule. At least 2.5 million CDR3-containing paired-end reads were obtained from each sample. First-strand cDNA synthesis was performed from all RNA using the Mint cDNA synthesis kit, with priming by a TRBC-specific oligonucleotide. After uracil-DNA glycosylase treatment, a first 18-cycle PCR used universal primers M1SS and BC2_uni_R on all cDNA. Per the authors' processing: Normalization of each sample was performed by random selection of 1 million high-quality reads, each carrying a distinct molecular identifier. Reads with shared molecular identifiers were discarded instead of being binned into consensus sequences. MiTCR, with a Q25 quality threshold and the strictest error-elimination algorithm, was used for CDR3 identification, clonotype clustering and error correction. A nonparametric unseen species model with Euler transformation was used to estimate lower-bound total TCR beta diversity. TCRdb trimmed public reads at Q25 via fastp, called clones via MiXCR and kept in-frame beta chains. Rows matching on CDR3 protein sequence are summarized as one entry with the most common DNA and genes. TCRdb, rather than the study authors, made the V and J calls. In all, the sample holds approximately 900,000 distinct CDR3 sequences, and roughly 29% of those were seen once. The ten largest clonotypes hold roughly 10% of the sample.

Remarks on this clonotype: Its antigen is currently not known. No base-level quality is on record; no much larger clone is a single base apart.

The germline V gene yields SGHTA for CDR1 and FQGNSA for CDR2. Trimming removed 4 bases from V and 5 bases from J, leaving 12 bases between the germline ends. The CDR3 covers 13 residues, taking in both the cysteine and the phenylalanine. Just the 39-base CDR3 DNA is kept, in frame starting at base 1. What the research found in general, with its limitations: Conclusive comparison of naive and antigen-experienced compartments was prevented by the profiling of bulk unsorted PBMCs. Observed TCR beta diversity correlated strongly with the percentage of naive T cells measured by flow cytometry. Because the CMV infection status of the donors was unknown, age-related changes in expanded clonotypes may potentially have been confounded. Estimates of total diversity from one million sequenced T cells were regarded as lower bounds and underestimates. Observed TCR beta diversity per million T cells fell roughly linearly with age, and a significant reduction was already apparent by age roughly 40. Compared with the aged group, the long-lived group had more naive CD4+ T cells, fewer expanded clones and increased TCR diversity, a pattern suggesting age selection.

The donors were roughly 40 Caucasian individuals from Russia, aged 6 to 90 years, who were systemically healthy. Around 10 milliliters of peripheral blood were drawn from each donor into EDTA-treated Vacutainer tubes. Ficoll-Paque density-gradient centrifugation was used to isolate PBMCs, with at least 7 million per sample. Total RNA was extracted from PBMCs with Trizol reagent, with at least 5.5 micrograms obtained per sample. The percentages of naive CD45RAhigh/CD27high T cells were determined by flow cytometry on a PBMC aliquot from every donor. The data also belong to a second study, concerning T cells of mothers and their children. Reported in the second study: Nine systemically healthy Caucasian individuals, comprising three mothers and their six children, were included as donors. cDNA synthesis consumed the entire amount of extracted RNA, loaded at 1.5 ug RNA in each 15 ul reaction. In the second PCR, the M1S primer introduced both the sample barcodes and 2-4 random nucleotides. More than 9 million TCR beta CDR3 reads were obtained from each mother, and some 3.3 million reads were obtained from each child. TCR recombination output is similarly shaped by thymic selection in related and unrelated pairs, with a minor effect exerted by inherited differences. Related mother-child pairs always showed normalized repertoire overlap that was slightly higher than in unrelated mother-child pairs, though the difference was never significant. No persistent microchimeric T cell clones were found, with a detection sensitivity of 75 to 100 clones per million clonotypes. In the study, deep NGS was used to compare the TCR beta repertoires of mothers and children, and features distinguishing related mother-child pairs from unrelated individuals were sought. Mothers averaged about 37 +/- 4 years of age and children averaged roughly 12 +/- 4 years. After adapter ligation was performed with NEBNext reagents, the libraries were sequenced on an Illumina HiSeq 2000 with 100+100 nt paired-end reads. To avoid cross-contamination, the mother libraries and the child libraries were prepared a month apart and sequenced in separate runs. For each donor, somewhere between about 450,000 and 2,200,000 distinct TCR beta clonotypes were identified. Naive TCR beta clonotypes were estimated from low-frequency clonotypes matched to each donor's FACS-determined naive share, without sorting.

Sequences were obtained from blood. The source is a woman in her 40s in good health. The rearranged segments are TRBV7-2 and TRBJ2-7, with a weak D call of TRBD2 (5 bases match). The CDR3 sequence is CASSSQDGDEQYF. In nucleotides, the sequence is TGTGCCAGCAGCTCCCAGGACGGGGACGAGCAGTACTTC.